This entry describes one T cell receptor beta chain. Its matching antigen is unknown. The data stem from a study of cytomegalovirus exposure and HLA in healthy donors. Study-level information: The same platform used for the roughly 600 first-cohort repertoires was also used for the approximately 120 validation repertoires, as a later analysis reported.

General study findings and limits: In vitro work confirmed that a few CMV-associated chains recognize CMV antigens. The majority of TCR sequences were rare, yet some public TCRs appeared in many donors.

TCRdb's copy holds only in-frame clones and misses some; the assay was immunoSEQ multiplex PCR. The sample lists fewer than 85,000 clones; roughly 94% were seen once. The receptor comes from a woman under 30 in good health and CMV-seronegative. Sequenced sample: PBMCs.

CDR3 sequence reads: CAWSRTFQETQYF. In DNA form, the CDR3 reads TGTGCCTGGAGCAGGACTTTCCAAGAGACCCAGTACTTC. The chain has TRBV30 and TRBJ2-5, with a possible D match to TRBD2 (5 bases). The CDR3 is 13 residues long. The V end was cut by 3 bases, the J end by 1 base, with 9 bases between. CDR1 is GTSNPN and CDR2 is SVGIG in the germline V gene (reference sequence).